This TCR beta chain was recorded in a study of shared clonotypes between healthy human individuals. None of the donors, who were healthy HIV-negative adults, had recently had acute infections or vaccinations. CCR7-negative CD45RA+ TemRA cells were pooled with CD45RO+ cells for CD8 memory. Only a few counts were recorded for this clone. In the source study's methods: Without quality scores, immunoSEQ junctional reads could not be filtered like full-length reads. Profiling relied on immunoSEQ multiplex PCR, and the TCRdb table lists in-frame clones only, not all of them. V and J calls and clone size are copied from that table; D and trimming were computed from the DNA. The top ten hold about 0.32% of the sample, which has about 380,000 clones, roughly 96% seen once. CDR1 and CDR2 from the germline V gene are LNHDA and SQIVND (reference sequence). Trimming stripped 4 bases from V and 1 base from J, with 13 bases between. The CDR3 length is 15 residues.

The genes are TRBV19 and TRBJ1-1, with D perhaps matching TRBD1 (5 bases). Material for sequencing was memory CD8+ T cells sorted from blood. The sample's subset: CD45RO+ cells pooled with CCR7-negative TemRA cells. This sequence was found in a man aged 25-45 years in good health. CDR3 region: CASSTVTTGNTEAFF. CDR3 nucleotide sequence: TGTGCCAGTAGTACTGTTACTACAGGGAACACTGAAGCTTTCTTT.